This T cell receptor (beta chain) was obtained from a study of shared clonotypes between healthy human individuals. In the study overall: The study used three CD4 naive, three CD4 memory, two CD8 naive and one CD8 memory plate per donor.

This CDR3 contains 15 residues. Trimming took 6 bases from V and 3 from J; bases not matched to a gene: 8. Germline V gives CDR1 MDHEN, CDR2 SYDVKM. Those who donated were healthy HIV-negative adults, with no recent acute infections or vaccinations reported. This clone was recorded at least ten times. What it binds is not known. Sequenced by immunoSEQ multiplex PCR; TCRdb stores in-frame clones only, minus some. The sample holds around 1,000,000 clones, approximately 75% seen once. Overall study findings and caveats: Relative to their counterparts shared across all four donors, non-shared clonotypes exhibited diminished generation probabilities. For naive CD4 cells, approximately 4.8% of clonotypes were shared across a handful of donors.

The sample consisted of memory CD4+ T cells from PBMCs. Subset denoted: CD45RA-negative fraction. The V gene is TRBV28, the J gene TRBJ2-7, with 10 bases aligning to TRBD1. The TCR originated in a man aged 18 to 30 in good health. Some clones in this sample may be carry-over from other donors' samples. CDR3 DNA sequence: TGTGCCAGCAGACAAAAGGACAGGGGGTTCTACGAGCAGTACTTC. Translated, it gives CASRQKDRGFYEQYF.